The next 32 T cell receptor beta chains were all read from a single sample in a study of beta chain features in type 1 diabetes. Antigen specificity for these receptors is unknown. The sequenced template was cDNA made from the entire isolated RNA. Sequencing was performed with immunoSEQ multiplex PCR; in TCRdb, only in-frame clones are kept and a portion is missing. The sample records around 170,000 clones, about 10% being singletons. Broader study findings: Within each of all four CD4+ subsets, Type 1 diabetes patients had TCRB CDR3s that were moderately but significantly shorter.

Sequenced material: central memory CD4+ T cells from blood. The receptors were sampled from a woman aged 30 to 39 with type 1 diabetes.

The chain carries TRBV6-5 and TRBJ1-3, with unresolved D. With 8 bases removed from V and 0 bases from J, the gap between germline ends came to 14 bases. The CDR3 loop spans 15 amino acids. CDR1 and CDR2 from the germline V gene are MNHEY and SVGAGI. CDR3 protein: CASEADAGSGNTIYF. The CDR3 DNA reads TGTGCCAGCGAGGCGGACGCGGGCTCTGGAAACACCATATATTTT.

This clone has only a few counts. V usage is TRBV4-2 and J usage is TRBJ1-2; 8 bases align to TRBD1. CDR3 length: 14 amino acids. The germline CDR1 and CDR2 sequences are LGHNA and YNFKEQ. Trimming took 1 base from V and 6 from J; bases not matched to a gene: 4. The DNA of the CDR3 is TGTGCCAGCAGCCAAGCGCCAGGGGGCGATGGCTACACCTTC. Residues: CASSQAPGGDGYTF.

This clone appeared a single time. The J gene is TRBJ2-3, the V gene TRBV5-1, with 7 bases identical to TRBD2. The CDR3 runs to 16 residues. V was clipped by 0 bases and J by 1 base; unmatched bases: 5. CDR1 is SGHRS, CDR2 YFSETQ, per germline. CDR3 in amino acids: CASSLAPTSGTDTQYF. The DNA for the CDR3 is TGCGCCAGCAGCTTGGCCCCAACTAGCGGCACAGATACGCAGTATTTT.

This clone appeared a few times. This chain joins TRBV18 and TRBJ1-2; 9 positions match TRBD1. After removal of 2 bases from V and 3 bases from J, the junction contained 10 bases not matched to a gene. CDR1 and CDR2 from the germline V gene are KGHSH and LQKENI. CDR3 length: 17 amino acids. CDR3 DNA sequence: TGTGCCAGCTCACCAAACAGGGGGCGACGATCGGACTATGGCTACACCTTC. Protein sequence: CASSPNRGRRSDYGYTF.

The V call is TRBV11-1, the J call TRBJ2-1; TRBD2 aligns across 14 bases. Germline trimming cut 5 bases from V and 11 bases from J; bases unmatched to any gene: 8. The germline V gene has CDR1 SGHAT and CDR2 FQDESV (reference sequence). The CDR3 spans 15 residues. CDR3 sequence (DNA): TGTGCCAGCAGCCAACAGGGACTAGCGGGGGCGAAGCAGTTCTTC. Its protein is CASSQQGLAGAKQFF.

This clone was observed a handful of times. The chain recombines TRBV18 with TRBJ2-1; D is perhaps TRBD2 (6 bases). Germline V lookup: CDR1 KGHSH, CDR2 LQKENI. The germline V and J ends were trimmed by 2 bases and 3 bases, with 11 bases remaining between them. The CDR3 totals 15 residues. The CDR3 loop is CASSPGPGDYNEQFF. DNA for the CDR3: TGTGCCAGCTCACCAGGTCCGGGGGACTACAATGAGCAGTTCTTC. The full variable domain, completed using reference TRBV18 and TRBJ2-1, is NAGVMQNPRHLVRRRGQEARLRCSPMKGHSHVYWYRQLPEEGLKFMVYLQKENIIDESGMPKERFSAEFPKEGPSILRIQQVVRGDSAAYFCASSPGPGDYNEQFFGPGTRLTVL.

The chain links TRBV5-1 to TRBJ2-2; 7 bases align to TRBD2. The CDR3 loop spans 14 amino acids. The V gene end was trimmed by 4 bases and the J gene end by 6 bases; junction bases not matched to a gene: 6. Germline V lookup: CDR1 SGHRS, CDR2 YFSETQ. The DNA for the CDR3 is TGCGCCAGCAGCGGGGTAGCGGGCTCCGGGGAGCTGTTTTTT. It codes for CASSGVAGSGELFF.

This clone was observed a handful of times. CDR3 region: CASSVGGGGGANVLTF. Here the CDR3 DNA reads TGTGCCAGCAGTGTTGGCGGAGGAGGTGGGGCCAACGTCCTGACTTTC. The chain is built from TRBV2 and TRBJ2-6, with a tentative D call TRBD2 (5 bases). V shed 4 bases and J shed 3 bases, with 13 bases lying between them. The CDR3 runs 16 residues. Germline values: CDR1 SNHLY, CDR2 FYNNEI.

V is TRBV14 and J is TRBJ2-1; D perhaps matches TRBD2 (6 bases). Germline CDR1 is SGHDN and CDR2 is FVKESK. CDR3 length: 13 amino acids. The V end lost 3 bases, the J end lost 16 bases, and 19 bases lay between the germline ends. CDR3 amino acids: CASSHKSSEGRFF. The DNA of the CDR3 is TGTGCCAGCAGCCATAAAAGTTCGGAGGGGAGATTCTTC. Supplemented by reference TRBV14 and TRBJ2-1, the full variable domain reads EAGVTQFPSHSVIEKGQTVTLRCDPISGHDNLYWYRRVMGKEIKFLLHFVKESKQDESGMPNNRFLAERTGGTYSTLKVQPAELEDSGVYFCASSHKSSEGRFFGPGTRLTVL.

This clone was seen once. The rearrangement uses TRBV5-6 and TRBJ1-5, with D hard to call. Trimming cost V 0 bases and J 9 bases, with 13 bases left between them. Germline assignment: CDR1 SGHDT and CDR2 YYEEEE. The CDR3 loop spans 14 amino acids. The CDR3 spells CASSLEAGPRPQHF. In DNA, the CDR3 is TGTGCCAGCAGCTTGGAGGCAGGTCCGCGGCCCCAGCATTTT.

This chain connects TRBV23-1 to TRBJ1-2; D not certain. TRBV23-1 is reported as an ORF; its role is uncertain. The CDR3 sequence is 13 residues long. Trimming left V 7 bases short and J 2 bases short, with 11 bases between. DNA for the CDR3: TGCGCCAGCAATTGGAGGGCGAACTATGGCTACACCTTC. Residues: CASNWRANYGYTF.

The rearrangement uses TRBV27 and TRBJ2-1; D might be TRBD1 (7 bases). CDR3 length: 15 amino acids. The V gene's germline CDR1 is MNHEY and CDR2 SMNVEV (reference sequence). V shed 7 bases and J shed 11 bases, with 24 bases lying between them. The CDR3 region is CASNPEEGAGGKQFF. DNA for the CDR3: TGTGCCAGCAATCCAGAAGAGGGGGCCGGGGGCAAGCAGTTCTTC.

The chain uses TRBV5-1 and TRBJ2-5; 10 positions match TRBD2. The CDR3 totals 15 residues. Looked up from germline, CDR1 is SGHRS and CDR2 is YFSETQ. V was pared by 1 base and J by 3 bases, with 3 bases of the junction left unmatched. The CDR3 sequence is CASSLSTSGEETQYF. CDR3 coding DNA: TGCGCCAGCAGCTTGAGTACTAGCGGGGAAGAGACCCAGTACTTC.

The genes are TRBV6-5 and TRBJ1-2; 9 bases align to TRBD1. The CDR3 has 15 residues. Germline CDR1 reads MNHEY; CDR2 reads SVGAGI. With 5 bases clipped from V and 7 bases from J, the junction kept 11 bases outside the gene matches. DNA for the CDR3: TGTGCCAGCAGTGCCGGACAGGGGATGCTTTCTGGCTACACCTTC. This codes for CASSAGQGMLSGYTF.

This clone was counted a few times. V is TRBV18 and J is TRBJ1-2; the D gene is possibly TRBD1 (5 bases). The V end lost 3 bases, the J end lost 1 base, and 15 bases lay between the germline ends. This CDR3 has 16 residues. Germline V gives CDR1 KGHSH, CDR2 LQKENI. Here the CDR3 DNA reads TGTGCCAGCTCACCCCCAGGCCTGACAGATAACTATGGCTACACCTTC. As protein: CASSPPGLTDNYGYTF. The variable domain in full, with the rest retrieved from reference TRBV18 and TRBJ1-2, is NAGVMQNPRHLVRRRGQEARLRCSPMKGHSHVYWYRQLPEEGLKFMVYLQKENIIDESGMPKERFSAEFPKEGPSILRIQQVVRGDSAAYFCASSPPGLTDNYGYTFGSGTRLTVV.

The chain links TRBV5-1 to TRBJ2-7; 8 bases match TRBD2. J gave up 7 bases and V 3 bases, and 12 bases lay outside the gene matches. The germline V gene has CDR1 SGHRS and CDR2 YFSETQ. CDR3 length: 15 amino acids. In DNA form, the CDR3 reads TGCGCCAGCAGCTCGATATTAGCGGGGACGGGGGAGCAGTACTTC. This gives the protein CASSSILAGTGEQYF.

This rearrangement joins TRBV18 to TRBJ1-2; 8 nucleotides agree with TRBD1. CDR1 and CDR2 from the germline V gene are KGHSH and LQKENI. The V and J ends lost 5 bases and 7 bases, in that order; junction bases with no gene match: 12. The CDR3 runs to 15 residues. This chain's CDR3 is CASSASGQVLSGYTF. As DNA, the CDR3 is TGTGCCAGCTCAGCCTCGGGACAGGTCTTGAGTGGCTACACCTTC. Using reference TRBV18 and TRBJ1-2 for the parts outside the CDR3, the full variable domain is NAGVMQNPRHLVRRRGQEARLRCSPMKGHSHVYWYRQLPEEGLKFMVYLQKENIIDESGMPKERFSAEFPKEGPSILRIQQVVRGDSAAYFCASSASGQVLSGYTFGSGTRLTVV.

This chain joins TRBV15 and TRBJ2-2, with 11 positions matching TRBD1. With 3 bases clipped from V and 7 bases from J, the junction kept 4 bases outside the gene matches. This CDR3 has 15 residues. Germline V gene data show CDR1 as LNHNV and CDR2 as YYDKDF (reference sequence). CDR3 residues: CATSRDRGRVGELFF. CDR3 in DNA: TGTGCCACCAGCAGGGACAGGGGGCGCGTCGGGGAGCTGTTTTTT.

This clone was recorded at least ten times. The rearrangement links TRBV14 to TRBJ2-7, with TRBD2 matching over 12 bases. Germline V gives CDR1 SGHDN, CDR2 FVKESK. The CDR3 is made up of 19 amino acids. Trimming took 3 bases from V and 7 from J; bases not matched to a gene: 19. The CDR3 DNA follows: TGTGCCAGCAGCCACAGACTAGCGGGAGTTCTCTTCAGATCGCGGGAGCAGTACTTC. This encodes CASSHRLAGVLFRSREQYF.

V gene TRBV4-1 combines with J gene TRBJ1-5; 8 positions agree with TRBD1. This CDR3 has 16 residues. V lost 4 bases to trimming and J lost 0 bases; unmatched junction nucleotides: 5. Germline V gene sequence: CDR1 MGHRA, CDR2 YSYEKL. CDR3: CASSPRGQDSNQPQHF. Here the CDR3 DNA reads TGCGCCAGCAGCCCCCGGGGACAGGATAGCAATCAGCCCCAGCATTTT.

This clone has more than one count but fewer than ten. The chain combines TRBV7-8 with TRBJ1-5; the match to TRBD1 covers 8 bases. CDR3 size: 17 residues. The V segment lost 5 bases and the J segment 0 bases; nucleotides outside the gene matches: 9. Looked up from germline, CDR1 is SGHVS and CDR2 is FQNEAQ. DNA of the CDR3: TGTGCCAGCAGCCCTACGGACAGGGCGAGTAGCAATCAGCCCCAGCATTTT. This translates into CASSPTDRASSNQPQHF. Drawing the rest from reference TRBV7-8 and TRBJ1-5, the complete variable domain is GAGVSQSPRYKVAKRGQDVALRCDPISGHVSLFWYQQALGQGPEFLTYFQNEAQLDKSGLPSDRFFAERPEGSVSTLKIQRTQQEDSAVYLCASSPTDRASSNQPQHFGDGTRLSIL.

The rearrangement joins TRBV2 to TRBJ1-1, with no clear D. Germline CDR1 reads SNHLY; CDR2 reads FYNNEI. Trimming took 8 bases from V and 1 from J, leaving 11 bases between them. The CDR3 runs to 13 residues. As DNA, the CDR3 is TGTGCCAGCGTCAAGGAGGGGAACACTGAAGCTTTCTTT. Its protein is CASVKEGNTEAFF.

CDR3: CASLQYNEQFF. The CDR3, as DNA: TGTGCCAGCCTGCAGTACAATGAGCAGTTCTTC. The rearrangement joins TRBV6-5 to TRBJ2-1; no clear D. Germline lookup yields CDR1 MNHEY and CDR2 SVGAGI. The CDR3 contains 11 residues. Between the trimmed V and J ends, which lost 8 bases and 4 bases, there was a span of 6 bases.

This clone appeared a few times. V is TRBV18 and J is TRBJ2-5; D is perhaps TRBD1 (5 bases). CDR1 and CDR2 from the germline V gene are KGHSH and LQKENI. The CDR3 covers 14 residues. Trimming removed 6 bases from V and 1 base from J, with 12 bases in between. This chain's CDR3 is CASSLETAQETQYF. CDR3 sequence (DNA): TGTGCCAGCTCTCTGGAGACAGCCCAAGAGACCCAGTACTTC.

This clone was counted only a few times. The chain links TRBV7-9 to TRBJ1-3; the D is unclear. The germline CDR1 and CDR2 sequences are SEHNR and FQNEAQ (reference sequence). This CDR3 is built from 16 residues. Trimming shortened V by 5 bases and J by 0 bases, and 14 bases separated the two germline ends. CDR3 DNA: TGTGCCAGCAGCCCGGACGGGAGGGCCTCTGGAAACACCATATATTTT. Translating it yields CASSPDGRASGNTIYF.

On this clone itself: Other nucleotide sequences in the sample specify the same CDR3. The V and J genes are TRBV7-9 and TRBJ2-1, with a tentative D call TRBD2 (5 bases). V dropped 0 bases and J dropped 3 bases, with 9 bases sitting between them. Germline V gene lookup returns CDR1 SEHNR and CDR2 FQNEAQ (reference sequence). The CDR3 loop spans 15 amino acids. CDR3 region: CASSLAGRGYNEQFF. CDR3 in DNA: TGTGCCAGCAGCTTAGCCGGACGGGGCTACAATGAGCAGTTCTTC.

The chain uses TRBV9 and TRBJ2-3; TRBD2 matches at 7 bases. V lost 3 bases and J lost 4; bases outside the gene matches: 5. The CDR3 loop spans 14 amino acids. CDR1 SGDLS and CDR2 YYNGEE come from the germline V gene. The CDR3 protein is CASSDPSGSDTQYF. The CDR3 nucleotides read TGTGCCAGCAGCGACCCTAGCGGATCAGATACGCAGTATTTT.

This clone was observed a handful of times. DNA of the CDR3: TGTGCCAGCAGTAAAGACTCCGCAGGGGAGACCCAGTACTTC. Translation: CASSKDSAGETQYF. The V and J genes are TRBV2 and TRBJ2-5; tentative D call: TRBD1 (5 bases). Germline CDR1 SNHLY, CDR2 FYNNEI. Trimming cost V 5 bases and J 5 bases, with 15 bases left between them. The CDR3 spans 14 residues.

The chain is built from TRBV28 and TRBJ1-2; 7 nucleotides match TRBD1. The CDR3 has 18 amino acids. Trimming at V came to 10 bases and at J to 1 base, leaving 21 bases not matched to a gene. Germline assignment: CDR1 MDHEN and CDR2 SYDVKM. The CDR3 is CATFTVRDRNHLNYGYTF. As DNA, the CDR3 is TGTGCCACCTTCACCGTCCGGGACAGAAATCACCTTAACTATGGCTACACCTTC.

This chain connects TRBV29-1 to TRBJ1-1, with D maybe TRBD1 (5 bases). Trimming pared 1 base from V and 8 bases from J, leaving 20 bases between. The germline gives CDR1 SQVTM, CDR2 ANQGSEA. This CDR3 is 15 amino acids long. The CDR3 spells CSVEGGGLVATEAFF. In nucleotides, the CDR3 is TGCAGCGTTGAAGGTGGGGGACTGGTGGCGACCGAAGCTTTCTTT. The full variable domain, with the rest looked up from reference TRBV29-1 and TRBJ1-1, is SAVISQKPSRDICQRGTSLTIQCQVDSQVTMMFWYRQQPGQSLTLIATANQGSEATYESGFVIDKFPISRPNLTFSTLTVSNMSPEDSSIYLCSVEGGGLVATEAFFGQGTRLTVV.

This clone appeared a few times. The CDR3 coding sequence is TGTGCCAGTTCGCCTCAGGGGGACACTGAAGCTTTCTTT. It specifies CASSPQGDTEAFF. The chain links TRBV9 to TRBJ1-1; 7 positions match TRBD1. This CDR3 is 13 amino acids long. The germline CDR1 and CDR2 sequences are SGDLS and YYNGEE. After removal of 8 bases from V and 3 bases from J, the junction contained 7 bases not matched to a gene.

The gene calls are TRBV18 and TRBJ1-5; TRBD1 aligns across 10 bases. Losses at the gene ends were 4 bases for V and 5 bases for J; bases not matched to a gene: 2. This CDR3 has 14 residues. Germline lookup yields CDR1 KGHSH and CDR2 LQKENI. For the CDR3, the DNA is TGTGCCAGCTCACAAGGACAGGGGGATCAGCCCCAGCATTTT. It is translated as CASSQGQGDQPQHF. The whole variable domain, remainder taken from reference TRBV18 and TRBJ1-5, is NAGVMQNPRHLVRRRGQEARLRCSPMKGHSHVYWYRQLPEEGLKFMVYLQKENIIDESGMPKERFSAEFPKEGPSILRIQQVVRGDSAAYFCASSQGQGDQPQHFGDGTRLSIL.